This TCR beta chain was recovered during a study of Graves' ophthalmopathy and Graves' hyperthyroidism. General study points: For separating ophthalmopathy from stable hyperthyroidism, a 13-signature model gave 87.88% sensitivity and around 80% specificity.

Germline V gene data show CDR1 as MGHDK and CDR2 as SYGVNS. V was clipped by 6 bases and J by 7 bases, with 15 bases between them. The CDR3 contains 14 residues. Amplifying from RNA transcripts, the study obtained TCR beta CDR3 regions. HTBI primers served in a first-round RT-PCR, which a second-round multiplex PCR followed. Each CDR3 protein gets one entry after TCRdb re-called the multiplex PCR reads with MiXCR. This table has about 740,000 distinct CDR3 sequences, about 44% appearing once. The study enrolled ophthalmopathy donors with moderate-to-severe activity, CAS ≥3, NOSPECS ≥4 and duration under 3 months. Regarding this clonotype: Its antigen is currently unknown.

This TCR derives from an adult man with Graves' ophthalmopathy. The V gene is TRBV25-1, the J gene TRBJ2-2; tentative D call: TRBD2 (6 bases). The sample was peripheral blood. CDR3 sequence: CASSLGGLDGELFF. In nucleotides, the CDR3 is TGTGCCAGCAGCCTCGGGGGTCTGGACGGGGAGCTGTTTTTT.